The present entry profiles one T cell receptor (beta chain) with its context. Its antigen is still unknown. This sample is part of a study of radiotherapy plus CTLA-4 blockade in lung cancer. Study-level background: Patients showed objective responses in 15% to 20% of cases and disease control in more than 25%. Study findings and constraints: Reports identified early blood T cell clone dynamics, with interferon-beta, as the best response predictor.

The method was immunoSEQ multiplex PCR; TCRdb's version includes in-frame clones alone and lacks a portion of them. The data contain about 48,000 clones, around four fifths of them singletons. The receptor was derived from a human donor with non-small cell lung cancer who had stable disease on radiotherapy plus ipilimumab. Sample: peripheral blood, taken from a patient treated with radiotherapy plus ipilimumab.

CDR3 DNA sequence: TGTGCCAGCACGGGCGGACAGACGTACACAGATACGCAGTATTTT. Residues: CASTGGQTYTDTQYF. This chain links TRBV11-2 with TRBJ2-3; the D gene is possibly TRBD1 (6 bases). The CDR3 spans 15 residues. V lost 7 bases to trimming and J lost 2 bases, with 16 bases between them. Germline V gives CDR1 SGHAT, CDR2 FQNNGV.